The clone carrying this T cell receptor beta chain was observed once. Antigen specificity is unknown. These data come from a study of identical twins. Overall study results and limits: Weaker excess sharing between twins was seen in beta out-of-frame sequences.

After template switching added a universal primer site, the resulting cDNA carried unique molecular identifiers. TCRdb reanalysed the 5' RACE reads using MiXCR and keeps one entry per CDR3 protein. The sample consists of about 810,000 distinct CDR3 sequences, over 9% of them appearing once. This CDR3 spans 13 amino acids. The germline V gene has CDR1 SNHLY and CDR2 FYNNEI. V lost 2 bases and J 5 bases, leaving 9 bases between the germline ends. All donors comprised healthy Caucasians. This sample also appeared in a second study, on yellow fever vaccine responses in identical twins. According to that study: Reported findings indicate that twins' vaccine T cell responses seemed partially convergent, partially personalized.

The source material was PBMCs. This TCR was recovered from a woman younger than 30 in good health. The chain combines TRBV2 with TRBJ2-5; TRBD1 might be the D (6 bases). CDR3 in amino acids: CASSEQGLETQYF. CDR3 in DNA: TGTGCCAGCAGTGAACAGGGGTTGGAGACCCAGTACTTC.